The 23 T cell receptor beta chains presented below share a single source sample, sequenced in a study of regulatory T cells in long-lasting Graves disease (dated by TCRdb to the early 2020s). Libraries were constructed by multiplex PCR. The sample was run on an Illumina HiSeq 4000. TCR beta libraries were built with iRepertoire HTBI primers and Arm-PCR amplification of CDR3 regions. In-frame beta chains were kept once TCRdb had trimmed the public reads at Q25 with fastp and called clones with MiXCR. A single entry per CDR3 protein holds the most common genes and DNA from its merged rows. The sample yields some 440,000 distinct CDR3 sequences; less than 25% were counted once. The top ten hold about 7.8% of the sample. The time point tag for this specimen amounts to: persistent/refractory GD, antithyroid drugs over 5 years with positive TRAb. For both TCR sequencing and RNA sequencing, RNA was extracted from PBMCs in TRIzol.

Specimen: peripheral blood mononuclear cells (PBMCs), collected when the disease was refractory, from a patient treated with antithyroid drugs. These receptor sequences come from a female donor with Graves disease.

This sequence joins TRBV29-1 and TRBJ2-5; the D is unclear. This CDR3 comprises 14 residues. Looked up from germline, CDR1 is SQVTM and CDR2 is ANQGSEA. V was cut by 3 bases and J by 3 bases, with 14 bases left in between. The CDR3 here is CSVDGFREKETQYF. The CDR3 DNA follows: TGCAGCGTTGACGGCTTCAGAGAGAAAGAGACCCAGTACTTC.

This clonotype appeared many times. The chain joins TRBV12-3 or TRBV12-4 to TRBJ1-2, with no clear D. This CDR3 contains 15 residues. V was trimmed by 6 bases and J by 6 bases, leaving 20 bases between them. The CDR3 here is CASSSRMLPRDGYTF. In DNA, the CDR3 is TGTGCCAGCAGCTCAAGGATGCTCCCGAGAGATGGCTACACCTTC.

At least ten counts were recorded for this clonotype. The J gene is TRBJ2-2, the V gene TRBV7-8; 9 bases agree with TRBD2. The CDR3 loop spans 17 amino acids. The germline V gene encodes CDR1 SGHVS and CDR2 FQNEAQ. The junction had 7 bases not matched to a gene; V was cut back by 2 bases and J by 3 bases. The CDR3 reads CASSLRIQRGDTGELFF. The CDR3 DNA sequence: TGTGCCAGCAGCTTAAGGATCCAGCGGGGGGACACCGGGGAGCTGTTTTTT. Full variable domain (missing parts from reference TRBV7-8 and TRBJ2-2): GAGVSQSPRYKVAKRGQDVALRCDPISGHVSLFWYQQALGQGPEFLTYFQNEAQLDKSGLPSDRFFAERPEGSVSTLKIQRTQQEDSAVYLCASSLRIQRGDTGELFFGEGSRLTVL.

There are many counts of this clonotype. This chain connects TRBV7-2 to TRBJ2-7, with D possibly matching TRBD1 (6 bases). Between the trimmed V and J ends, which lost 5 bases and 5 bases, there was a span of 19 bases. The CDR3 sequence is 15 residues long. Germline V gives CDR1 SGHTA, CDR2 FQGNSA. The CDR3 coding sequence is TGTGCCAGCAGCGATTCGGGACAAAACCGTCACGAGCAGTACTTC. Its translation: CASSDSGQNRHEQYF. The complete variable domain, with remaining parts taken from reference TRBV7-2 and TRBJ2-7, reads GAGVSQSPSNKVTEKGKDVELRCDPISGHTALYWYRQSLGQGLEFLIYFQGNSAPDKSGLPSDRFSAERTGGSVSTLTIQRTQQEDSAVYLCASSDSGQNRHEQYFGPGTRLTVT.

V usage is TRBV28 and J usage is TRBJ1-2, with 8 bases matching TRBD1. The CDR3 sequence is 14 residues long. J was trimmed by 3 bases and V by 6 bases; bases with no gene match: 6. Germline V gene lookup returns CDR1 MDHEN and CDR2 SYDVKM. The CDR3 DNA reads as TGTGCCAGCAGAACCGGGACAGGAGACTATGGCTACACCTTC. It specifies CASRTGTGDYGYTF.

The sample holds a few counts of this clonotype. The gene calls are TRBV29-1 and TRBJ2-7, with 8 bases lining up with TRBD1. The V segment lost 4 bases and the J segment 3 bases; nucleotides outside the gene matches: 5. Germline-derived CDR1 and CDR2 are SQVTM and ANQGSEA. The CDR3 sequence is 13 residues long. The CDR3 sequence is CSVVLDRVYEQYF. The CDR3 coding sequence is TGCAGCGTTGTTCTGGACAGGGTCTACGAGCAGTACTTC.

This clonotype was seen many times. The gene calls are TRBV28 and TRBJ1-6; 9 positions match TRBD1. This CDR3 contains 15 residues. J lost 10 bases, V lost 5 bases, and 9 bases had no gene match. The germline gives CDR1 MDHEN, CDR2 SYDVKM. This CDR3 is CASSLIGQGRSPLHF. As DNA, the CDR3 is TGTGCCAGCAGTCTGATCGGACAGGGGAGGTCACCCCTCCACTTT. The complete variable domain, with remaining parts taken from reference TRBV28 and TRBJ1-6, reads DVKVTQSSRYLVKRTGEKVFLECVQDMDHENMFWYRQDPGLGLRLIYFSYDVKMKEKGDIPEGYSVSREKKERFSLILESASTNQTSMYLCASSLIGQGRSPLHFGNGTRLTVT.

The gene calls are TRBV19 and TRBJ1-1; no clear D gene. Germline-derived CDR1 and CDR2 are LNHDA and SQIVND (reference sequence). The CDR3 runs 14 residues. V was trimmed by 7 bases and J by 0 bases, leaving 12 bases between them. The CDR3 region has the DNA TGTGCCAGTACCCCCTCCCAGGTGAACACTGAAGCTTTCTTT. Translating it yields CASTPSQVNTEAFF.

The chain recombines TRBV19 with TRBJ1-5; no reliable D call. The germline CDR1 and CDR2 sequences are LNHDA and SQIVND (reference sequence). The V gene lost 5 bases and the J gene lost 0 bases, with 14 bases spanning the gap. This CDR3 comprises 16 residues. CDR3 sequence: CASSRTGRGSNQPQHF. DNA of the CDR3: TGTGCCAGTAGTCGGACCGGGCGGGGTAGCAATCAGCCCCAGCATTTT.

In this sample, this clonotype turned up many times. CDR3 DNA sequence: TGTGCCAGCGTTGGGCTACAGGAGACCCAGTACTTC. As protein: CASVGLQETQYF. The chain is built from TRBV6-1 and TRBJ2-5; D is unresolved. This CDR3 region has 12 residues. Trimming pared 8 bases from V and 5 bases from J, leaving 12 bases between. Germline V gene lookup returns CDR1 MNHNS and CDR2 SASEGT.

This clonotype was seen at least ten times. The genes are TRBV6-2 or TRBV6-3 and TRBJ2-7; 7 bases are shared with TRBD1. The CDR3 length is 15 residues. The junction had 7 bases not matched to a gene; V was cut back by 5 bases and J by 0 bases. CDR1 and CDR2 (germline): MNHEY, SVGEGT. In DNA, the CDR3 is TGTGCCAGCAGTACCACGGGACAGAGCTCCTACGAGCAGTACTTC. This gives the protein CASSTTGQSSYEQYF.

About this clonotype itself: This may be a read error: a much more frequent sequence differs by one nucleotide. As the CDR3 is not closed by the conserved phenylalanine or tryptophan, this likely results from a read error. The CDR3 region is CASFDRGNTEAFL. CDR3 sequence (DNA): TGTGCCAGCTTCGACAGGGGGAACACTGAAGCTTTCCTT. This chain connects TRBV6-2 or TRBV6-3 to TRBJ1-1; 8 bases align to TRBD1. The CDR3 loop spans 13 amino acids. The V and J ends lost 8 bases and 1 base, in that order; junction bases with no gene match: 3. Germline-derived CDR1 and CDR2 are MNHEY and SVGEGT.

As to this clonotype: A much larger clone is a single base away; this may be a read error. J is TRBJ1-1 and V is TRBV5-5; no definite D call. The V gene's germline CDR1 is SGHKS and CDR2 YYEKEE (reference sequence). Trimming shortened V by 1 base and J by 6 bases, and 10 bases separated the two germline ends. CDR3 length: 13 residues. The DNA of the CDR3 is TGTGCCAGCAGCTTGATGGCAGAGCCTGAAGCTTTCTTT. It translates to CASSLMAEPEAFF.

This clonotype has a handful of counts. In DNA form, the CDR3 reads TGTGCCAGCAGTTACCCGGGGGGGGCGGGCTATGGCTACACCTTC. It yields the protein CASSYPGGAGYGYTF. V is TRBV6-5 and J is TRBJ1-2, with D possibly being TRBD1 (6 bases). CDR3 size: 15 residues. V lost 2 bases and J 4 bases, leaving 14 bases between the germline ends. Germline V gene lookup returns CDR1 MNHEY and CDR2 SVGAGI.

This clonotype has a count of ten or more. The chain recombines TRBV5-4 with TRBJ2-7; D is ambiguous. Looked up from germline, CDR1 is SGHNT and CDR2 is YYREEE (reference sequence). CDR3 length: 14 residues. Trimming shortened V by 4 bases and J by 4 bases, and 15 bases separated the two germline ends. The CDR3 loop reads CASSPKALGYEQYF. The CDR3 nucleotides are TGTGCCAGCAGCCCGAAAGCCCTAGGGTACGAGCAGTACTTC.

This clonotype was seen repeatedly, ten times or more. The V and J genes are TRBV6-1 and TRBJ2-7; TRBD2 agrees at 7 bases. The CDR3 loop spans 13 amino acids. Germline values: CDR1 MNHNS, CDR2 SASEGT. Trimming took 8 bases from V and 0 from J; bases not matched to a gene: 4. The CDR3 coding sequence is TGTGCCAGCGAAACTAGCGACTCCTACGAGCAGTACTTC. It translates to CASETSDSYEQYF.

This clonotype was detected many times. The V gene is TRBV28, the J gene TRBJ2-5, with D unclear. The CDR3 spans 13 residues. V was shortened by 3 bases and J by 1 base, with 6 bases between the two germline ends. CDR1 MDHEN and CDR2 SYDVKM come from the germline V gene. CDR3 sequence: CASSFWSQETQYF. Written as DNA, the CDR3 is TGTGCCAGCAGTTTTTGGAGCCAAGAGACCCAGTACTTC. Using reference TRBV28 and TRBJ2-5 for the parts outside the CDR3, the full variable domain is DVKVTQSSRYLVKRTGEKVFLECVQDMDHENMFWYRQDPGLGLRLIYFSYDVKMKEKGDIPEGYSVSREKKERFSLILESASTNQTSMYLCASSFWSQETQYFGPGTRLLVL.

This clonotype was seen repeatedly, ten times or more. This sequence joins TRBV6-1 and TRBJ1-5; a possible D gene is TRBD1 (6 bases). Germline lookup yields CDR1 MNHNS and CDR2 SASEGT. There are 15 residues in the CDR3. Trimming removed 2 bases from V and 11 bases from J, with 19 bases in between. For the CDR3, the DNA is TGTGCCAGCAGTGAACCCGGGGGGCCTCGAATGTCCCAGCATTTT. Amino acid sequence: CASSEPGGPRMSQHF.

This clonotype was seen repeatedly, ten times or more. V usage is TRBV28 and J usage is TRBJ1-2; the D gene is possibly TRBD1 (6 bases). This CDR3 region has 13 residues. From germline, CDR1 is MDHEN and CDR2 SYDVKM. Trimming shortened V by 7 bases and J by 8 bases, and 17 bases separated the two germline ends. CDR3 sequence: CASTPRGLGGYTF. CDR3 nucleotides: TGTGCCAGCACCCCCCGGGGGCTGGGGGGCTACACCTTC.

The chain employs TRBV27 and TRBJ1-5; D is unclear. Germline V gene sequence: CDR1 MNHEY, CDR2 SMNVEV (reference sequence). Trimming removed 4 bases at V and 3 bases at J, with 10 bases between. This CDR3 has 14 amino acids. CDR3 sequence: CASSSGPINQPQHF. The CDR3 nucleotides read TGTGCCAGCAGTTCAGGACCAATCAATCAGCCCCAGCATTTT.

This clonotype was counted at least ten times. The chain links TRBV28 to TRBJ2-2, with 7 bases that match TRBD2. CDR1 MDHEN and CDR2 SYDVKM come from the germline V gene. The CDR3 consists of 18 residues. V trimming: 7 bases; J trimming: 1 base; junction bases outside the gene matches: 15. CDR3 bases: TGTGCCAGCAACTTGATTGGCGGGAGAGCGTGGAACACCGGGGAGCTGTTTTTT. This gives the protein CASNLIGGRAWNTGELFF.

This clonotype was seen many times. This chain links TRBV2 with TRBJ1-6, with 7 bases matching TRBD1. Germline-derived CDR1 and CDR2 are SNHLY and FYNNEI. The V gene end was trimmed by 6 bases and the J gene end by 7 bases; junction bases not matched to a gene: 9. The CDR3 runs 15 residues. The CDR3 DNA reads as TGTGCCAGCAGGGGACCCGGGACAGCGAATTCACCCCTCCACTTT. Translating it yields CASRGPGTANSPLHF.

This chain links TRBV2 with TRBJ2-2; D perhaps matches TRBD1 (6 bases). Looked up from germline, CDR1 is SNHLY and CDR2 is FYNNEI. The CDR3 has 14 residues. Between the trimmed V and J ends, which lost 7 bases and 5 bases, there was a span of 14 bases. CDR3 bases: TGTGCCAGCAATGTCGTCAGGGGTACCGGGGAGCTGTTTTTT. Protein: CASNVVRGTGELFF.